A single T cell receptor (beta chain) is shown here with its context. Antigen: not known. One junction end does not reproduce the germline sequence, and a read error may be involved. This entry belongs to a study of shared clonotypes between healthy human individuals. Notes on the study in general: Generally, naive subsets (rather than memory subsets) showed larger estimated richness.

CD4+ cells underwent separation, giving CD45RA+ naive and CD45RA-negative memory subsets. Using immunoSEQ multiplex PCR, the repertoire was profiled, and TCRdb retains in-frame clones only, with some absent. The sample contains 2.5 million or so clones, approximately 90% of which appear only once. Per the germline V gene, CDR1 is MDHEN and CDR2 is SYDVKM. The CDR3 spans 15 residues. The source of this sequence is a man between 18 and 29 years old in good health. Sequenced sample: naive CD4+ T cells sorted from blood. As for subset: CD45RA+ positively selected. The chain couples TRBV28 to TRBJ2-4, with 9 bases fitting TRBD2. CDR3 protein: CASSLIGAGGRIFAF. The CDR3, as DNA: TGTGCCAGCAGTCTCATCGGAGCGGGGGGTCGTATCTTCGCCTTC.